The 27 T cell receptor beta chains below were found in one sample sequenced in a study of beta chain features in type 1 diabetes. Expressed TCRB transcripts were sequenced after all isolated RNA was converted to cDNA. Sequencing used immunoSEQ multiplex PCR; TCRdb keeps in-frame clones, though not all of them. The sample yields around 350,000 clones, over 9.5% seen once. Material: naive CD4+ T cells from blood. All receptors come from a man younger than 35 in good health.

The genes are TRBV6-5 and TRBJ2-3; D call uncertain. Germline CDR1 and CDR2: MNHEY and SVGAGI. The CDR3 has 15 residues. Trimming took off 6 bases at V and 4 bases at J, with 17 bases between the two ends. In nucleotides, the CDR3 is TGTGCCAGCAGAACTGGTTTTTCGAGTGCAGATACGCAGTATTTT. This sequence encodes CASRTGFSSADTQYF.

This chain links TRBV11-1 with TRBJ2-2, with TRBD1 matching over 8 bases. Germline-derived CDR1 and CDR2 are SGHAT and FQDESV (reference sequence). V lost 2 bases and J lost 1; bases outside the gene matches: 0. The CDR3 length is 15 residues. In DNA, the CDR3 is TGTGCCAGCAGCTTAACAGGGGGGAACACCGGGGAGCTGTTTTTT. Translation: CASSLTGGNTGELFF.

The chain recombines TRBV28 with TRBJ2-2; 9 nucleotides line up with TRBD1. The CDR3 is 16 amino acids. Germline values: CDR1 MDHEN, CDR2 SYDVKM. Losses at the gene ends were 5 bases for V and 6 bases for J; bases not matched to a gene: 10. CDR3 DNA: TGTGCCAGCAGTACGCCGGGACAGGGTTTTTCCGGGGAGCTGTTTTTT. It specifies CASSTPGQGFSGELFF.

The rearrangement joins TRBV28 to TRBJ2-1; D possibly corresponds to TRBD1 (7 bases). CDR1 is MDHEN, CDR2 SYDVKM, per germline. This CDR3 has 13 residues. Trimming took off 11 bases at V and 0 bases at J, with 11 bases between the two ends. DNA for the CDR3: TGTGCCTTGCAGGGGGGCTCCTACAATGAGCAGTTCTTC. The encoded protein is CALQGGSYNEQFF.

The chain uses TRBV7-2 and TRBJ1-4, with D perhaps TRBD1 (5 bases). The CDR3 length is 15 residues. Trimming took off 8 bases at V and 3 bases at J, with 16 bases between the two ends. Germline V lookup: CDR1 SGHTA, CDR2 FQGNSA. CDR3 sequence (DNA): TGTGCCAGCGCGCTGGGCCAAGGGGCTAATGAAAAACTGTTTTTT. It translates to CASALGQGANEKLFF.

The chain recombines TRBV6-1 with TRBJ2-2, with 10 bases fitting TRBD2. CDR3 length: 16 amino acids. Germline V gene lookup returns CDR1 MNHNS and CDR2 SASEGT. V was pared by 3 bases and J by 0 bases, with 1 base of the junction left unmatched. Here the CDR3 DNA reads TGTGCCAGCAGTGACGGACTAGCGGCGAACACCGGGGAGCTGTTTTTT. Translation: CASSDGLAANTGELFF.

The rearrangement joins TRBV6-5 to TRBJ1-1, with no clear D. The CDR3 extends over 13 amino acids. Trimming left V 2 bases short and J 11 bases short, with 15 bases between. CDR1 and CDR2 (germline): MNHEY, SVGAGI. The CDR3 sequence: CASSYEKRSGAFF. The DNA of the CDR3 is TGTGCCAGCAGTTACGAGAAGAGGAGTGGGGCTTTCTTT.

The chain couples TRBV28 to TRBJ2-3, with TRBD2 identical over 14 bases. V shed 11 bases and J 6 bases; nucleotides not matched to a gene: 10. The CDR3 extends over 15 amino acids. Germline-derived CDR1 and CDR2 are MDHEN and SYDVKM. The chain's CDR3 is CAVGTSGGMTDTQYF. CDR3 coding DNA: TGTGCCGTCGGGACTAGCGGGGGAATGACGGATACGCAGTATTTT.

The chain uses TRBV4-3 and TRBJ1-2; 9 bases fit TRBD1. This CDR3 comprises 13 residues. V lost 3 bases, J lost 5 bases, and 1 base stayed unmatched. In germline, CDR1 is LGHNA, CDR2 YSLEER. CDR3 in amino acids: CASSQTGGYGYTF. The CDR3 DNA follows: TGCGCCAGCAGCCAGACAGGGGGGTATGGCTACACCTTC.

This clone was seen more than once but under ten times. This chain links TRBV5-1 with TRBJ2-7, with unresolved D. The CDR3 spans 15 residues. V dropped 1 base and J dropped 0 bases, with 11 bases sitting between them. The germline V gene has CDR1 SGHRS and CDR2 YFSETQ. The CDR3 DNA sequence: TGCGCCAGCAGCTTGCTCGACACGACCTCCTACGAGCAGTACTTC. Translation: CASSLLDTTSYEQYF. Variable domain in full (rest from reference TRBV5-1 and TRBJ2-7): KAGVTQTPRYLIKTRGQQVTLSCSPISGHRSVSWYQQTPGQGLQFLFEYFSETQRNKGNFPGRFSGRQFSNSRSEMNVSTLELGDSALYLCASSLLDTTSYEQYFGPGTRLTVT.

This clone was seen more than once but under ten times. The chain joins TRBV4-2 to TRBJ2-5; 7 nucleotides line up with TRBD1. CDR1 LGHNA and CDR2 YNFKEQ come from the germline V gene. Trimming took 4 bases from V and 0 from J; bases not matched to a gene: 11. The CDR3 is 17 residues long. Here the CDR3 DNA reads TGTGCCAGCAGCCCTAAGCTACAGGGGCGAAACCAAGAGACCCAGTACTTC. Its translation is CASSPKLQGRNQETQYF.

The chain uses TRBV10-3 and TRBJ2-5; 9 bases map to TRBD1. Trimming at V came to 5 bases and at J to 2 bases, leaving 3 bases not matched to a gene. Germline assignment: CDR1 ENHRY and CDR2 SYGVKD. The CDR3 spans 14 residues. Written as DNA, the CDR3 is TGTGCCATCAGTCTCGGACAGGGGCAAGAGACCCAGTACTTC. Residues: CAISLGQGQETQYF.

The gene calls are TRBV7-8 and TRBJ1-5; D unclear. Germline V gene data show CDR1 as SGHVS and CDR2 as FQNEAQ. This CDR3 comprises 14 residues. Trimming stripped 3 bases from V and 3 bases from J, with 9 bases between. The CDR3 DNA reads as TGTGCCAGCAGCTTTGGCAGAAACAATCAGCCCCAGCATTTT. Translation: CASSFGRNNQPQHF.

Regarding this clone: The same CDR3 can be traced to other DNA sequences in this sample. The chain is built from TRBV28 and TRBJ1-2; maybe TRBD1 (6 bases). V was clipped by 6 bases and J by 4 bases, with 12 bases between them. This CDR3 has 13 amino acids. Germline CDR1 MDHEN, CDR2 SYDVKM. The CDR3 nucleotides read TGTGCCAGCAGACCGACAGGCGTCTATGGCTACACCTTC. Encoded protein: CASRPTGVYGYTF.

The chain is built from TRBV7-2 and TRBJ2-1, with 11 bases aligning to TRBD2. The CDR3 runs to 15 residues. The junction had 0 bases not matched to a gene; V was cut back by 5 bases and J by 0 bases. CDR1 and CDR2 from the germline V gene are SGHTA and FQGNSA. This chain's CDR3 is CASSTSGSSYNEQFF. The CDR3 bases are TGTGCCAGCAGCACTAGCGGGAGCTCCTACAATGAGCAGTTCTTC.

The sample holds a few counts of this clone. This chain connects TRBV7-9 to TRBJ2-1; 12 nucleotides agree with TRBD1. CDR1 is SEHNR, CDR2 FQNEAQ, per germline (reference sequence). The CDR3 is made up of 15 amino acids. Trimming at V came to 5 bases and at J to 9 bases, leaving 8 bases not matched to a gene. CDR3: CASSPGGTGGTEQFF. The CDR3 DNA sequence: TGTGCCAGCAGCCCAGGTGGGACAGGGGGCACTGAGCAGTTCTTC.

The rearrangement joins TRBV9 to TRBJ1-1; 10 bases match TRBD1. V lost 4 bases and J lost 3; bases outside the gene matches: 6. CDR3 length: 15 amino acids. Germline-derived CDR1 and CDR2 are SGDLS and YYNGEE. The CDR3 bases are TGTGCCAGCAGCCCCCGGACAGGGGGTGACACTGAAGCTTTCTTT. The encoded protein is CASSPRTGGDTEAFF.

This clone was seen more than once but under ten times. V and J are TRBV11-2 and TRBJ2-1, with D possibly being TRBD2 (6 bases). CDR1 SGHAT and CDR2 FQNNGV come from the germline V gene. The germline V and J ends were trimmed by 1 base and 8 bases, with 15 bases remaining between them. This CDR3 region has 15 residues. The CDR3: CASSLGRGSVHEQFF. The CDR3, as DNA: TGTGCCAGCAGCTTAGGGCGGGGATCGGTCCATGAGCAGTTCTTC.

The chain carries TRBV28 and TRBJ2-5; 8 bases align to TRBD2. The V and J ends lost 1 base and 4 bases, in that order; junction bases with no gene match: 2. Germline CDR1 reads MDHEN; CDR2 reads SYDVKM. The CDR3 is 14 amino acids. The CDR3 DNA reads as TGTGCCAGCAGTTTATCGGGACTAGGAGAGACCCAGTACTTC. Its translation is CASSLSGLGETQYF.

This clone was counted only a few times. V usage is TRBV7-7 and J usage is TRBJ2-5; D gene uncertain. The germline gives CDR1 SSHAT, CDR2 FNYEAQ (reference sequence). V lost 0 bases and J 2 bases, leaving 4 bases between the germline ends. CDR3 length: 13 amino acids. The CDR3 nucleotides read TGTGCCAGCAGCTTAGCACGGCAAGAGACCCAGTACTTC. This gives the protein CASSLARQETQYF.

This clone was seen a handful of times. The chain uses TRBV7-2 and TRBJ1-6, with D tentatively TRBD1 (5 bases). V shed 4 bases and J shed 7 bases, with 14 bases lying between them. There are 15 residues in the CDR3. Germline assignment: CDR1 SGHTA and CDR2 FQGNSA. CDR3 bases: TGTGCCAGCAGCTCGGGACTCCAACCAAATTCACCCCTCCACTTT. It specifies CASSSGLQPNSPLHF.

There are a few counts of this clone. The chain recombines TRBV11-2 with TRBJ1-4, with 7 bases lining up with TRBD1. The CDR3 consists of 15 residues. V gave up 2 bases and J gave up 6 bases; unmatched junction bases: 6. Germline lookup yields CDR1 SGHAT and CDR2 FQNNGV. CDR3 sequence (DNA): TGTGCCAGCAGCTTAAACGCCGGGACAGATGAAAAACTGTTTTTT. Protein product: CASSLNAGTDEKLFF.

The chain combines TRBV18 with TRBJ2-1; D is possibly TRBD2 (5 bases). Germline CDR1 reads KGHSH; CDR2 reads LQKENI. With 0 bases removed from V and 8 bases from J, the gap between germline ends came to 11 bases. The CDR3 loop spans 14 amino acids. DNA for the CDR3: TGTGCCAGCTCACCACCGGCCTCGAGGGATGAGCAGTTCTTC. This gives the protein CASSPPASRDEQFF.

The chain is built from TRBV19 and TRBJ2-1, with D maybe TRBD2 (6 bases). Germline loops: CDR1 LNHDA, CDR2 SQIVND (reference sequence). This CDR3 has 13 amino acids. CDR3 nucleotides: TGTGCTTCGAGGCTCCTGGGAGGCAATGAGCAGTTCTTC. Translated, it gives CASRLLGGNEQFF.

This clone came up a few times. This chain links TRBV5-1 with TRBJ2-7; D remains unclear. Germline V gene lookup returns CDR1 SGHRS and CDR2 YFSETQ. The V end lost 5 bases, the J end lost 0 bases, and 6 bases lay between the germline ends. This CDR3 is 12 amino acids long. CDR3 sequence: CASRRSSYEQYF. Here the CDR3 DNA reads TGCGCCAGCAGACGTAGCTCCTACGAGCAGTACTTC.

This clone was observed a few times. V usage is TRBV11-2 and J usage is TRBJ2-1; D is unresolved. V dropped 5 bases and J dropped 7 bases, with 18 bases sitting between them. The CDR3 sequence is 15 residues long. Germline-derived CDR1 and CDR2 are SGHAT and FQNNGV. This chain's CDR3 is CASSPPAGRLNEQFF. The CDR3 DNA reads TGTGCCAGCAGCCCCCCGGCCGGCAGGTTGAATGAGCAGTTCTTC.

This chain joins TRBV15 and TRBJ2-1, with 11 bases fitting TRBD2. The CDR3 runs to 16 residues. The germline V gene has CDR1 LNHNV and CDR2 YYDKDF (reference sequence). V lost 0 bases and J lost 3; bases outside the gene matches: 1. The CDR3 region has the DNA TGTGCCACCAGCAGAGATACTAGCGGGAGCTACAATGAGCAGTTCTTC. This encodes CATSRDTSGSYNEQFF.